The 13 T cell receptor beta chains in this list originate from one sample, sequenced in a study of T cell repertoires in cytomegalovirus infection. One entry per CDR3 protein results from TCRdb running MiXCR on the reads. The sample lists about 320,000 distinct CDR3 sequences; over 7.5% were seen once. Sequencing was performed on PBMCs. These receptors originate from a human donor in good health (CMV status not recorded). Some clones in this sample may be carry-over from other donors' samples.

This clonotype was observed a handful of times. The chain has TRBV4-2 and TRBJ2-5, with 7 bases lining up with TRBD1. The CDR3 extends over 15 amino acids. Losses at the gene ends were 1 base for V and 2 bases for J; bases not matched to a gene: 4. The germline V gene has CDR1 LGHNA and CDR2 YNFKEQ. The CDR3 is CASSQGTGEQETQYF. The CDR3 DNA sequence: TGTGCCAGCAGCCAAGGAACAGGGGAGCAAGAGACCCAGTACTTC.

This clonotype showed up many times. The rearrangement joins TRBV6-1 to TRBJ2-5; D ambiguous. The CDR3 length is 13 residues. Per germline, CDR1 MNHNS and CDR2 SASEGT. V was pared by 6 bases and J by 5 bases, with 13 bases between. The CDR3 nucleotides read TGTGCCAGCAGCAGGCAACCTAGGGAGACCCAGTACTTC. This sequence encodes CASSRQPRETQYF.

This clonotype was counted a few times. The V call is TRBV6-2 or TRBV6-3, the J call TRBJ2-1; the D gene is possibly TRBD1 (6 bases). The ends were cut back, 5 bases at V and 0 bases at J, with 11 bases in the middle. Germline assignment: CDR1 MNHEY and CDR2 SVGEGT. The CDR3 length is 15 residues. The CDR3 loop is CASSTTGSSYNEQFF. The CDR3 DNA reads TGTGCCAGCAGTACTACAGGGAGCTCCTACAATGAGCAGTTCTTC.

The chain couples TRBV6-8 to TRBJ2-6; the D is unclear. The ends were cut back, 1 base at V and 2 bases at J, with 9 bases in the middle. Germline V gene data show CDR1 as MNHGY and CDR2 as SAAAGT. The CDR3 has 16 amino acids. The CDR3 DNA reads as TGTGCCAGCAGTTACTTTGACGGGCCTGGGGCCAACGTCCTGACTTTC. Residues: CASSYFDGPGANVLTF.

This clonotype was observed at least ten times. The rearrangement uses TRBV7-6 and TRBJ1-6; 7 positions agree with TRBD1. The ends lost 4 bases at V and 6 bases at J; junction bases unmatched: 6. The CDR3 extends over 15 amino acids. Germline V gives CDR1 SGHVS, CDR2 FNYEAQ. CDR3 coding DNA: TGTGCCAGCAGCTCCACAGGGGCGAGTAATTCACCCCTCCACTTT. This sequence encodes CASSSTGASNSPLHF.

This clonotype was counted a few times. This rearrangement joins TRBV5-4 to TRBJ2-1; possibly TRBD1 for D (7 bases). The germline V and J ends were trimmed by 3 bases and 9 bases, with 13 bases remaining between them. The CDR3 has 13 residues. Per the germline V gene, CDR1 is SGHNT and CDR2 is YYREEE (reference sequence). CDR3 DNA: TGTGCCAGCAGCTCCACAGGGGAGGCTGAGCAGTTCTTC. Amino acids: CASSSTGEAEQFF.

This clonotype was recorded at least ten times. Here the CDR3 reads CASSSGGGELFF. The CDR3 DNA follows: TGTGCCAGCAGTTCCGGGGGGGGGGAGCTGTTTTTT. The chain carries TRBV7-7 and TRBJ2-2; 7 nucleotides match TRBD2. After removal of 6 bases from V and 8 bases from J, the junction contained 3 bases not matched to a gene. CDR1 SSHAT and CDR2 FNYEAQ come from the germline V gene (reference sequence). The CDR3 extends over 12 amino acids.

The chain combines TRBV4-2 with TRBJ2-6; no clear D. CDR1 and CDR2 from the germline V gene are LGHNA and YNFKEQ. The CDR3 loop spans 19 amino acids. V was shortened by 0 bases and J by 0 bases, with 15 bases between the two germline ends. The CDR3 DNA follows: TGTGCCAGCAGCCAAGAAAGGGCCAGTGGTGACTCTGGGGCCAACGTCCTGACTTTC. This gives the protein CASSQERASGDSGANVLTF.

This clonotype was picked up many times. The chain uses TRBV7-2 and TRBJ1-5; no firm D call. Germline V lookup: CDR1 SGHTA, CDR2 FQGNSA. The CDR3 runs 15 residues. V was clipped by 1 base and J by 1 base, with 8 bases between them. CDR3 amino acids: CASSLVGMSNQPQHF. In DNA form, the CDR3 reads TGTGCCAGCAGCTTAGTCGGGATGAGCAATCAGCCCCAGCATTTT.

This clonotype was picked up many times. The chain couples TRBV12-3 or TRBV12-4 to TRBJ2-2; a weak D match, TRBD1 (6 bases). V lost 5 bases, J lost 5 bases, and 9 bases lay in between. The CDR3 spans 13 residues. CDR3 nucleotides: TGTGCCAGCAGTCAACAGGGAACCGGGGAGCTGTTTTTT. Its protein product is CASSQQGTGELFF.

This clonotype was picked up many times. The V gene is TRBV10-3, the J gene TRBJ1-5; tentative D call: TRBD1 (5 bases). Trimming shortened V by 2 bases and J by 4 bases, and 9 bases separated the two germline ends. The germline gives CDR1 ENHRY, CDR2 SYGVKD. The CDR3 length is 14 residues. The CDR3 DNA is TGTGCCATCAGTGAGGCGGCAGGGAATCAGCCCCAGCATTTT. Protein product: CAISEAAGNQPQHF.

This clonotype was recorded at least ten times. The chain is built from TRBV29-1 and TRBJ2-3, with D tentatively TRBD2 (6 bases). Germline V lookup: CDR1 SQVTM, CDR2 ANQGSEA. This CDR3 is built from 13 residues. Trimming removed 2 bases at V and 0 bases at J, with 6 bases between. In DNA form, the CDR3 reads TGCAGCGTTGAAAGCGGGAGCACAGATACGCAGTATTTT. It is translated as CSVESGSTDTQYF.

The genes are TRBV7-6 and TRBJ2-7, with 10 bases identical to TRBD1. The CDR3 runs 14 residues. Germline V lookup: CDR1 SGHVS, CDR2 FNYEAQ. The V segment lost 5 bases and the J segment 4 bases; nucleotides outside the gene matches: 5. The DNA for the CDR3 is TGTGCCAGCAGCCCAATGGGACAGGGGTACGAGCAGTACTTC. Amino acids: CASSPMGQGYEQYF.